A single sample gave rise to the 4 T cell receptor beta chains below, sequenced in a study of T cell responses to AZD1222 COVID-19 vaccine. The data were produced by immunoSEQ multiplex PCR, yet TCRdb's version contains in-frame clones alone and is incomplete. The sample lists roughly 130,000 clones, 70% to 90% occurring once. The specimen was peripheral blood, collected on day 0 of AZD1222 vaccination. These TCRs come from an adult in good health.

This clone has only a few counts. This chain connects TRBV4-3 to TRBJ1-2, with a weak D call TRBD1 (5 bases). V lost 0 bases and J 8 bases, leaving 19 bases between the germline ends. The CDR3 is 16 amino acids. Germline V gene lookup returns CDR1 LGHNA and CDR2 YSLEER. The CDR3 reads CASSQDLGAGVWGYTF. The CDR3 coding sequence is TGCGCCAGCAGCCAAGATCTTGGGGCCGGGGTCTGGGGCTACACCTTC.

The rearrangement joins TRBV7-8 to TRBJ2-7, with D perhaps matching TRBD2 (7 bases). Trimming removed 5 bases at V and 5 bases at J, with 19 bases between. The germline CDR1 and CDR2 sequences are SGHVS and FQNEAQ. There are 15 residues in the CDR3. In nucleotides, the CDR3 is TGTGCCAGCAGCCGCCTGACTAGCAGGGGTAACGAGCAGTACTTC. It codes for CASSRLTSRGNEQYF.

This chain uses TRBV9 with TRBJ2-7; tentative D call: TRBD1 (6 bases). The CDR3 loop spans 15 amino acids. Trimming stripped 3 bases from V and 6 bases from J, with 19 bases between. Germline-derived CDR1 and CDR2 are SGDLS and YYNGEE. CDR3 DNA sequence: TGTGCCAGCAGCGCCTACATCGTTGGACAGATCGAGCAGTACTTC. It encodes CASSAYIVGQIEQYF.

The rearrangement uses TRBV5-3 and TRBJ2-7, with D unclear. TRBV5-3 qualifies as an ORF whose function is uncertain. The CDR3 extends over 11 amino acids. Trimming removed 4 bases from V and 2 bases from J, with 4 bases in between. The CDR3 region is CARSHTYEQYF. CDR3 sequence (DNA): TGTGCCAGAAGCCATACCTACGAGCAGTACTTC.